The 19 T cell receptor beta chains below were found in one sample sequenced in a study of blood T cell repertoires in COVID-19. Profiled with immunoSEQ multiplex PCR; TCRdb holds only in-frame clones, not every one. This sample carries some 170,000 clones, 90% of them seen once, and the ten largest clones take about a sixth. Specimen: peripheral blood. Receptor source: a man aged 55 to 69 with active or convalescent COVID-19.

This clone was seen only once. This rearrangement joins TRBV12-5 to TRBJ1-2; D ambiguous. The V end lost 5 bases, the J end lost 4 bases, and 11 bases lay between the germline ends. The CDR3 runs to 13 residues. CDR1 is LGHNT and CDR2 is FRNRAP in the germline V gene. The CDR3 nucleotides read TGTGCTAGTGGTATAGGGAGAGGCTATGGCTACACCTTC. Its protein is CASGIGRGYGYTF.

V gene TRBV6-5 combines with J gene TRBJ2-3; D remains ambiguous. Germline lookup yields CDR1 MNHEY and CDR2 SVGAGI. The CDR3 contains 14 residues. V lost 6 bases and J lost 1, with 11 bases in between. CDR3: CASRMLVRTDTQYF. The CDR3 bases are TGTGCCAGCAGGATGTTAGTCCGCACAGATACGCAGTATTTT.

V usage is TRBV10-1 and J usage is TRBJ2-2, with TRBD2 matching over 10 bases. In germline, CDR1 is WNHNN, CDR2 SYGVQD (reference sequence). This CDR3 region has 14 residues. After removal of 5 bases from V and 5 bases from J, the junction contained 2 bases not matched to a gene. CDR3 coding DNA: TGCGCCAGCAGTTTAGCGGGAGGTACCGGGGAGCTGTTTTTT. Its protein product is CASSLAGGTGELFF.

The chain employs TRBV6-5 and TRBJ2-5; 8 bases are a match to TRBD2. This CDR3 comprises 16 residues. Germline CDR1 MNHEY, CDR2 SVGAGI. V was pared by 0 bases and J by 1 base, with 4 bases of the junction left unmatched. For the CDR3, the DNA is TGTGCCAGCAGTTACTCTGGCGGGGGGCGCCAAGAGACCCAGTACTTC. Protein: CASSYSGGGRQETQYF.

This clone was seen a few times. The V gene is TRBV5-1, the J gene TRBJ1-2; 9 positions agree with TRBD1. The CDR3 spans 15 residues. Germline lookup yields CDR1 SGHRS and CDR2 YFSETQ. The V and J ends lost 1 base and 3 bases, in that order; junction bases with no gene match: 4. CDR3 loop: CASSLTGGADYGYTF. The CDR3 DNA reads TGCGCCAGCAGCTTGACAGGGGGCGCCGACTATGGCTACACCTTC.

The chain joins TRBV3-1 (or the pseudogene TRBV3-2) to TRBJ1-1, with 9 bases fitting TRBD1. The length of the CDR3 is 16 residues. The J segment lost 4 bases and the V segment lost 0 bases, leaving 6 bases of the junction unmatched. Germline CDR1 LGHDT, CDR2 YNNKEL (reference sequence). The CDR3 nucleotides are TGTGCCAGCAGCCAAGATCGGGACAGGGATTTCACTGAAGCTTTCTTT. It codes for CASSQDRDRDFTEAFF.

This clone was seen once. Here the CDR3 reads CASRPTGADTQYF. CDR3 coding DNA: TGTGCCAGCAGACCAACAGGGGCGGATACGCAGTATTTT. V usage is TRBV5-4 and J usage is TRBJ2-3; TRBD1 aligns across 7 bases. V trimming: 5 bases; J trimming: 6 bases; junction bases outside the gene matches: 6. This CDR3 has 13 amino acids. Looked up from germline, CDR1 is SGHNT and CDR2 is YYREEE (reference sequence).

This clone was observed a single time. The chain joins TRBV14 to TRBJ1-3, with a tentative D call TRBD1 (5 bases). This CDR3 comprises 16 residues. V lost 4 bases, J lost 1 base, and 14 bases lay in between. Germline values: CDR1 SGHDN, CDR2 FVKESK. For the CDR3, the DNA is TGTGCCAGCAGCCCCCGGAGCAGGGCGTCTGGAAACACCATATATTTT. Residues: CASSPRSRASGNTIYF. The full variable domain, rest sourced from reference TRBV14 and TRBJ1-3, is EAGVTQFPSHSVIEKGQTVTLRCDPISGHDNLYWYRRVMGKEIKFLLHFVKESKQDESGMPNNRFLAERTGGTYSTLKVQPAELEDSGVYFCASSPRSRASGNTIYFGEGSWLTVV.

This clone appeared once. V usage is TRBV19 and J usage is TRBJ2-3, with 16 bases lining up with TRBD2. The germline V gene encodes CDR1 LNHDA and CDR2 SQIVND (reference sequence). The CDR3 has 16 amino acids. V trimming: 6 bases; J trimming: 5 bases; junction bases outside the gene matches: 5. The CDR3 DNA follows: TGTGCCAGTAGGAGGGGACTAGCGGGAGGGTTAGATACGCAGTATTTT. It translates to CASRRGLAGGLDTQYF.

The J gene is TRBJ2-1, the V gene TRBV28, with TRBD2 as a possible D gene (6 bases). CDR1 and CDR2 from the germline V gene are MDHEN and SYDVKM. This CDR3 is built from 16 residues. Trimming shortened V by 5 bases and J by 4 bases, and 18 bases separated the two germline ends. The CDR3 loop is CASSLPRRGNYNEQFF. The DNA for the CDR3 is TGTGCCAGCAGTCTACCTCGGCGCGGGAATTACAATGAGCAGTTCTTC.

The CDR3 protein is CASSEFRYEQYF. The CDR3 DNA reads TGTGCCAGCAGTGAATTTCGGTACGAGCAGTACTTC. The chain links TRBV6-1 to TRBJ2-7, with D hard to call. Germline CDR1 is MNHNS and CDR2 is SASEGT. Trimming stripped 2 bases from V and 4 bases from J, with 6 bases between. This CDR3 spans 12 amino acids.

The chain has TRBV5-1 and TRBJ2-1, with 8 bases fitting TRBD2. Germline CDR1 reads SGHRS; CDR2 reads YFSETQ. This CDR3 spans 15 amino acids. V dropped 4 bases and J dropped 6; count of bases not matched to a gene: 9. The DNA for the CDR3 is TGCGCCAGCAGCCGGGGACTAGGCACTCTCAATGAGCAGTTCTTC. Translation gives CASSRGLGTLNEQFF.

V gene TRBV18 combines with J gene TRBJ1-2, with TRBD1 matching over 8 bases. The CDR3 has 15 residues. From germline, CDR1 is KGHSH and CDR2 LQKENI. Trimming cost V 0 bases and J 4 bases; bases outside gene matches: 4. CDR3 sequence reads: CASSPPQGASYGYTF. CDR3 nucleotide sequence: TGTGCCAGCTCACCACCGCAGGGGGCCAGCTATGGCTACACCTTC.

The chain links TRBV18 to TRBJ1-1, with 11 nucleotides matching TRBD1. With V trimmed by 3 bases and J by 4 bases, 1 base remained unmatched. The CDR3 covers 14 residues. Germline V CDR1 and CDR2: KGHSH, LQKENI. The CDR3 sequence is CASSPGQGGTEAFF. The CDR3 DNA sequence: TGTGCCAGCTCACCGGGACAGGGGGGCACTGAAGCTTTCTTT.

The chain uses TRBV3-1 (or the pseudogene TRBV3-2) and TRBJ1-3; D is undetermined. With 4 bases removed from V and 4 bases from J, the gap between germline ends came to 17 bases. The length of the CDR3 is 16 residues. Looked up from germline, CDR1 is LGHDT and CDR2 is YNNKEL (reference sequence). CDR3 sequence (DNA): TGTGCCAGCAGCCCTTATTCTCGACTAGGAGGAAACACCATATATTTT. Amino acids: CASSPYSRLGGNTIYF.

The chain recombines TRBV6-5 with TRBJ2-2; unclear D gene. Germline CDR1 MNHEY, CDR2 SVGAGI. The CDR3 runs 14 residues. V lost 5 bases, J lost 0 bases, and 7 bases lay in between. CDR3 DNA: TGTGCCAGCAGTCTACAGACGAACACCGGGGAGCTGTTTTTT. It is translated as CASSLQTNTGELFF.

The chain recombines TRBV7-2 with TRBJ1-2; 8 bases align to TRBD1. Trimming cost V 3 bases and J 1 base; bases outside gene matches: 4. There are 15 residues in the CDR3. Germline loops: CDR1 SGHTA, CDR2 FQGNSA. In DNA, the CDR3 is TGTGCCAGCAGCTTCGGGACAGGCTTTAACTATGGCTACACCTTC. This sequence encodes CASSFGTGFNYGYTF.

The genes are TRBV5-1 and TRBJ1-2, with a weak D call TRBD1 (6 bases). The V gene lost 2 bases and the J gene lost 6 bases, with 23 bases spanning the gap. Germline CDR1 reads SGHRS; CDR2 reads YFSETQ. The CDR3 length is 17 residues. The CDR3 reads CASSFLTTTFGQNGYTF. CDR3 DNA sequence: TGCGCCAGCAGCTTCCTCACGACAACCTTTGGACAGAATGGCTACACCTTC.

This chain links TRBV2 with TRBJ1-4; D unresolved. V lost 1 base to trimming and J lost 0 bases, with 6 bases between them. Germline CDR1 reads SNHLY; CDR2 reads FYNNEI. The CDR3 spans 15 residues. In DNA, the CDR3 is TGTGCCAGCAGTGAAGAGACTGCAACTAATGAAAAACTGTTTTTT. It codes for CASSEETATNEKLFF.